This T cell receptor (beta chain) was sequenced during a study of blood T cells in healthy people across ages. Overall study results and limits: Donors of long life had a larger count of naive CD4+ cells and greater diversity than aged donors.

The amount of total RNA extracted per sample was at least 5 micrograms. PCR was performed a second time for about 6 to 12 cycles using a sample-barcoded 5' primer and a J-beta primer mix. Using its own MiXCR run on the 5' RACE reads, TCRdb lists one record per CDR3 protein. The table shows 850,000 to 1,000,000 distinct CDR3 sequences, with roughly 50% occurring only once. The CDR3 consists of 14 residues. The trim removed 4 bases at V and 4 bases at J, leaving 4 bases unmatched. The germline gives CDR1 LNHDA, CDR2 SQIVND (reference sequence). Details on this clonotype: Its antigen remains unknown.

The TCR originated in a woman aged 55-70 years in good health. The chain carries TRBV19 and TRBJ1-5; TRBD1 aligns across 7 bases. Specimen: blood. In DNA, the CDR3 is TGTGCCAGTAGTAACGACAGGGCAAATCAGCCCCAGCATTTT. Translating gives CASSNDRANQPQHF. Combining the CDR3 with reference TRBV19 and TRBJ1-5 gives the whole variable domain DGGITQSPKYLFRKEGQNVTLSCEQNLNHDAMYWYRQDPGQGLRLIYYSQIVNDFQKGDIAEGYSVSREKKESFPLTVTSAQKNPTAFYLCASSNDRANQPQHFGDGTRLSIL.